The present TCR beta chain was sequenced within a study of prognosis after radiotherapy for stage I lung cancer. Study details: The study enrolled patients with stage I non-small cell lung cancer between early 2018 and 2019.

Genomic DNA was subjected to two-round multiplex PCR for amplification of TCR beta CDR3. Primers specific to each TRBV and TRBJ gene drove first-round PCR. TCRdb re-called the multiplex PCR reads with MiXCR, one entry per CDR3 protein. The repertoire holds about 24,000 distinct CDR3 sequences, with about two fifths as singletons. This clonotype has ten or more counts. The CDR3 covers 15 residues. Germline V gene sequence: CDR1 LGHDT, CDR2 YNNKEL (reference sequence). V lost 4 bases, J lost 4 bases, and 16 bases lay in between. A volume of about 6 milliliters of peripheral blood was collected by draw at each of two time points.

This TCR derives from a donor at least 50 years old with non-small cell lung cancer. The sequences come from PBMCs, collected before or after stereotactic body radiation therapy (not recorded which). The chain links TRBV3-1 to TRBJ2-5; possible D gene TRBD2, 6 bases. CDR3 sequence (DNA): TGTGCCAGCAGCCTAATCGAGATGGGGGGAGAGACCCAGTACTTC. It codes for CASSLIEMGGETQYF.